The clone carrying this T cell receptor (beta chain) came up many times. The antigen is undetermined. The ends were cut back, 5 bases at V and 10 bases at J, with 23 bases in the middle. The length of the CDR3 is 15 residues. This entry belongs to a study of T cells in Graves' hyperthyroidism and ophthalmopathy. Study findings and constraints: The majority of expanded thyroid clonotypes above 0.001 also appeared in blood.

Regions amplified from RNA transcripts were the TCR beta CDR3 regions. The primer set for the first-round RT-PCR of the TCR CDR3 was HTBI. TCRdb reprocessed the multiplex PCR reads with MiXCR, giving one entry per CDR3 protein. The data hold almost 600,000 distinct CDR3 sequences, with approximately 13% observed a single time. Ahead of any ophthalmopathy symptoms, the blood sample was obtained at the first diagnosis of hyperthyroidism. This clonotype originated in a woman younger than 45 with Graves' hyperthyroidism that later progressed to Graves' ophthalmopathy. Sample: blood. J is TRBJ1-1 and V is TRBV12-3 or TRBV12-4; tentative D call: TRBD1 (6 bases). This chain's CDR3 is CASSPTNRAGRTAFF. The CDR3 nucleotides are TGTGCCAGCAGTCCTACAAACAGGGCAGGAAGGACAGCTTTCTTT.